A selection of T cell receptor beta chains follows, all from one sample in a study of T-cell memory formation after mild COVID-19. TCRdb recomputed calls from the 5' RACE reads with MiXCR, one row per CDR3 protein. The profile shows about 110,000 distinct CDR3 sequences, 13% to 15% of them singletons. The sample was PBMCs or a T cell subset sorted from them (not recorded which). Receptors originate from a man between 18 and 29 years old who had mild COVID-19 (a few samples of this study predate the infection). Cell type and time point are not known. The CDR3 runs from the conserved cysteine through the conserved F or W. Fields, in order: D gene, V gene, J gene, clone size, CDR3 protein, CDR3 DNA. A D gene is named only where the DNA matches it firmly. Clone size is shown for a subset of rows, as once, few, many or a class of expanded clone.

D gene: TRBD1
V gene: TRBV9
J gene: TRBJ2-1
clone size: NA
CDR3 protein: CASSAGQGPYNEQFF
CDR3 DNA: TGTGCCAGCAGCGCCGGACAGGGCCCCTACAATGAGCAGTTCTTC

D gene: TRBD2
V gene: TRBV3-1
J gene: TRBJ2-1
clone size: many
CDR3 protein: CASSQDIRETSEFYNEQFF
CDR3 DNA: TGTGCCAGCAGCCAAGATATCAGGGAGACTAGCGAGTTCTACAATGAGCAGTTCTTC

D gene: TRBD1
V gene: TRBV12-5
J gene: TRBJ2-3
clone size: NA
CDR3 protein: CASGDSGTGAVDTQYF
CDR3 DNA: TGTGCTAGTGGTGATTCCGGGACAGGGGCAGTAGATACGCAGTATTTT

D gene: NA
V gene: TRBV29-1
J gene: TRBJ2-2
clone size: NA
CDR3 protein: CSVHFRGELFF
CDR3 DNA: TGCAGCGTACACTTCCGGGGGGAGCTGTTTTTT

D gene: NA
V gene: TRBV7-9
J gene: TRBJ1-1
clone size: NA
CDR3 protein: CASSSRRRASRGQGDTEAFF
CDR3 DNA: TGTGCCAGCAGCTCCCGCCGACGAGCGAGTCGTGGCCAAGGGGACACTGAAGCTTTCTTT

D gene: TRBD1
V gene: TRBV27
J gene: TRBJ2-5
clone size: NA
CDR3 protein: CASSSRTGDEETQYF
CDR3 DNA: TGTGCCAGCAGTTCTCGGACAGGGGATGAGGAGACCCAGTACTTC

D gene: TRBD2
V gene: TRBV11-2
J gene: TRBJ2-7
clone size: NA
CDR3 protein: CASSSTTSGPTYEQYF
CDR3 DNA: TGTGCCAGCAGCTCGACCACTAGCGGGCCAACCTACGAGCAGTACTTC

D gene: NA
V gene: TRBV12-3/TRBV12-4
J gene: TRBJ2-3
clone size: few
CDR3 protein: CASGGSGGSTDTQYF
CDR3 DNA: TGTGCCAGCGGTGGAAGTGGCGGCAGCACAGATACGCAGTATTTT

D gene: TRBD2
V gene: TRBV15
J gene: TRBJ2-1
clone size: NA
CDR3 protein: CATSRPGLGFSEQFF
CDR3 DNA: TGTGCCACCAGCAGACCGGGACTAGGGTTCAGTGAGCAGTTCTTC

D gene: TRBD1
V gene: TRBV4-1
J gene: TRBJ1-4
clone size: few
CDR3 protein: CASSHYRGGATNEKLFF
CDR3 DNA: TGCGCCAGCAGCCACTACAGGGGGGGAGCAACTAATGAAAAACTGTTTTTT